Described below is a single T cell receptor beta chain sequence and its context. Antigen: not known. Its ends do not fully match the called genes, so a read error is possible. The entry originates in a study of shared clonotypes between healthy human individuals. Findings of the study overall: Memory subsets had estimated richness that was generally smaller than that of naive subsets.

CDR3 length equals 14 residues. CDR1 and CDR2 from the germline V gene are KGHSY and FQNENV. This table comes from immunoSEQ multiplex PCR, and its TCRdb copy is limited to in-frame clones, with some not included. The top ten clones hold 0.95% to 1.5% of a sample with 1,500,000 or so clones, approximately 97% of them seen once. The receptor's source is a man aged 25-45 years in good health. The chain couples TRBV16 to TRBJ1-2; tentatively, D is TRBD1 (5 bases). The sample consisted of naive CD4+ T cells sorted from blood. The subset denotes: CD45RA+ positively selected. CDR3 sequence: CASIQNTGGTGYTF. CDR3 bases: TGTGCCAGCATCCAAAACACCGGGGGGACGGGCTACACCTTC. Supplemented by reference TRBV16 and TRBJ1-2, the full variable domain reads GEEVAQTPKHLVRGEGQKAKLYCAPIKGHSYVFWYQQVLKNEFKFLISFQNENVFDETGMPKERFSAKCLPNSPCSLEIQATKLEDSAVYFCASIQNTGGTGYTFGSGTRLTVV.